Below, 27 T cell receptor beta chains from the same sample are listed, as sequenced in a study of blood T cell repertoires in COVID-19. Some clones are missing from TCRdb's copy, which holds only in-frame ones; the method was immunoSEQ multiplex PCR. The sample contains about 200,000 clones, more than 70% of which appear only once. The sequenced material came from peripheral blood. The receptor set was obtained from a man between 50 and 59 years old with COVID-19, enrolled during active disease.

J is TRBJ2-7 and V is TRBV13, with TRBD1 matching over 7 bases. CDR1 PRHDT and CDR2 FYEKMQ come from the germline V gene (reference sequence). The CDR3 has 16 amino acids. With 4 bases clipped from V and 5 bases from J, the junction kept 14 bases outside the gene matches. The CDR3 DNA sequence: TGTGCCAGCAGCTGGTGCCTTTGGACAGGTTGGCACGAGCAGTACTTC. Its protein product is CASSWCLWTGWHEQYF.

The chain links TRBV3-1 (or the pseudogene TRBV3-2) to TRBJ2-4; TRBD2 matches 7 bases. Germline loops: CDR1 LGHDT, CDR2 YNNKEL (reference sequence). Trimming removed 5 bases from V and 9 bases from J; junction bases left unmatched: 7. The CDR3 covers 13 residues. The CDR3 spells CASSEGREGIQYF. The CDR3 nucleotides are TGTGCCAGCAGCGAGGGCAGGGAGGGCATTCAGTACTTC.

This chain uses TRBV7-2 with TRBJ1-1; D perhaps matches TRBD1 (6 bases). Germline V gives CDR1 SGHTA, CDR2 FQGNSA. Trimming took off 5 bases at V and 0 bases at J, with 10 bases between the two ends. The CDR3 extends over 14 amino acids. CDR3 bases: TGTGCCAGCAGCCAGGGACAATTGAACACTGAAGCTTTCTTT. Encoded protein: CASSQGQLNTEAFF.

V gene TRBV5-6 combines with J gene TRBJ1-3, with D perhaps matching TRBD1 (6 bases). The CDR3 is 15 residues long. Deletions cut 4 bases from V and 8 bases from J, with 19 bases between. Germline CDR1 SGHDT, CDR2 YYEEEE. The CDR3 region is CASSPQGVGFDTIYF. The CDR3 region has the DNA TGTGCCAGCAGCCCACAGGGAGTAGGTTTCGACACCATATATTTT.

The genes are TRBV7-2 and TRBJ2-7; D is uncertain. This CDR3 has 17 residues. V dropped 1 base and J dropped 5 bases, with 21 bases sitting between them. In germline, CDR1 is SGHTA, CDR2 FQGNSA. The CDR3 DNA is TGTGCCAGCAGCTTAGAGTCATCAAGTCTGGCCCTCCACGAGCAGTACTTC. It codes for CASSLESSSLALHEQYF.

This clone appeared a few times. The rearrangement uses TRBV7-9 and TRBJ1-2; the D gene is possibly TRBD1 (6 bases). The V end lost 7 bases, the J end lost 6 bases, and 15 bases lay between the germline ends. The CDR3 sequence is 13 residues long. Looked up from germline, CDR1 is SEHNR and CDR2 is FQNEAQ (reference sequence). In DNA, the CDR3 is TGTGCCAGCAACCCAGGGGTTAATAATGGCTACACCTTC. Translation gives CASNPGVNNGYTF.

The chain joins TRBV19 to TRBJ1-6; the match to TRBD1 covers 9 bases. The CDR3 spans 14 residues. Germline CDR1 LNHDA, CDR2 SQIVND (reference sequence). The J segment lost 7 bases and the V segment lost 6 bases, leaving 4 bases of the junction unmatched. Written as DNA, the CDR3 is TGTGCCAGTAGGAAACAGGGGGCGAATTCACCCCTCCACTTT. Translated, it gives CASRKQGANSPLHF.

This clone occurred a few times. The chain recombines TRBV30 with TRBJ1-6, with D tentatively TRBD1 (5 bases). The CDR3 loop spans 14 amino acids. V dropped 3 bases and J dropped 7 bases, with 13 bases sitting between them. CDR1 GTSNPN and CDR2 SVGIG come from the germline V gene (reference sequence). The DNA for the CDR3 is TGTGCCTGGAGCACGGACACTGGGAATTCACCCCTCCACTTT. Translated: CAWSTDTGNSPLHF.

The chain combines TRBV5-1 with TRBJ1-2, with D tentatively TRBD1 (5 bases). With 4 bases removed from V and 11 bases from J, the gap between germline ends came to 18 bases. The CDR3 extends over 13 amino acids. Germline CDR1 and CDR2: SGHRS and YFSETQ. This chain's CDR3 is CASSPQSDRAYTF. The DNA for the CDR3 is TGCGCCAGCAGCCCTCAATCCGACAGAGCTTACACCTTC.

The chain combines TRBV4-2 with TRBJ2-5; TRBD2 aligns across 10 bases. The trim removed 1 base at V and 5 bases at J, leaving 10 bases unmatched. This CDR3 is 17 amino acids long. Germline V gives CDR1 LGHNA, CDR2 YNFKEQ. In DNA form, the CDR3 reads TGTGCCAGCAGCCAAGGTTTACTAGCGGGACCGGGGGAGACCCAGTACTTC. It specifies CASSQGLLAGPGETQYF.

V is TRBV6-5 and J is TRBJ1-5; no firm D call. Germline V gives CDR1 MNHEY, CDR2 SVGAGI. The ends were cut back, 8 bases at V and 1 base at J, with 15 bases in the middle. CDR3 length equals 15 residues. The CDR3 here is CASGYQVESNQPQHF. CDR3 bases: TGTGCCAGCGGCTACCAGGTGGAAAGCAATCAGCCCCAGCATTTT.

The V gene is TRBV5-1, the J gene TRBJ2-7; a possible D gene is TRBD1 (6 bases). CDR3 length: 15 amino acids. Germline V CDR1 and CDR2: SGHRS, YFSETQ. Deletions cut 3 bases from V and 2 bases from J, with 15 bases between. This CDR3 reads CASSSTDRQPYEQYF. The CDR3 region has the DNA TGCGCCAGCAGCTCCACAGACAGGCAGCCCTACGAGCAGTACTTC. Filled out from reference TRBV5-1 and TRBJ2-7, the complete variable domain reads KAGVTQTPRYLIKTRGQQVTLSCSPISGHRSVSWYQQTPGQGLQFLFEYFSETQRNKGNFPGRFSGRQFSNSRSEMNVSTLELGDSALYLCASSSTDRQPYEQYFGPGTRLTVT.

The genes are TRBV3-1 (or the pseudogene TRBV3-2) and TRBJ1-4; weak D call: TRBD1 (6 bases). Trimming removed 4 bases at V and 8 bases at J, with 14 bases between. Germline V lookup: CDR1 LGHDT, CDR2 YNNKEL (reference sequence). The CDR3 contains 14 residues. The CDR3 is CASSRTGSGEKLFF. As DNA, the CDR3 is TGTGCCAGCAGCCGTACAGGGTCGGGGGAAAAACTGTTTTTT.

The rearrangement links TRBV5-5 to TRBJ1-2; 12 bases map to TRBD1. J lost 6 bases, V lost 0 bases, and 12 bases had no gene match. The CDR3 is 18 amino acids. CDR1 SGHKS and CDR2 YYEKEE come from the germline V gene (reference sequence). Here the CDR3 reads CASSLGAGTGGGVDGYTF. As DNA, the CDR3 is TGTGCCAGCAGCTTGGGCGCCGGGACAGGGGGCGGAGTGGATGGCTACACCTTC.

This chain joins TRBV9 and TRBJ2-1, with TRBD2 identical over 10 bases. The CDR3 covers 16 residues. Losses at the gene ends were 0 bases for V and 5 bases for J; bases not matched to a gene: 5. Germline CDR1 is SGDLS and CDR2 is YYNGEE. CDR3 loop: CASSVEGTSANNEQFF. In DNA form, the CDR3 reads TGTGCCAGCAGCGTAGAAGGGACTAGCGCTAACAATGAGCAGTTCTTC.

This clone was picked up one time. The chain combines TRBV19 with TRBJ1-6; TRBD1 matches at 7 bases. Per germline, CDR1 LNHDA and CDR2 SQIVND (reference sequence). Unmatched junction bases numbered 15, after V lost 6 bases and J lost 7 bases. The CDR3 covers 17 residues. The CDR3 DNA reads TGTGCCAGTAGGTCAACAGGGGCCGCCGGCGGGAATTCACCCCTCCACTTT. Residues: CASRSTGAAGGNSPLHF.

V usage is TRBV6-5 and J usage is TRBJ1-5, with TRBD1 as a possible D gene (6 bases). Germline assignment: CDR1 MNHEY and CDR2 SVGAGI. Deletions cut 6 bases from V and 0 bases from J, with 12 bases between. CDR3 length: 15 amino acids. CDR3 sequence (DNA): TGTGCCAGCAGCAGACAGGCCTATAGCAATCAGCCCCAGCATTTT. Amino acids: CASSRQAYSNQPQHF.

This sequence joins TRBV27 and TRBJ1-1; 7 nucleotides agree with TRBD1. CDR1 MNHEY and CDR2 SMNVEV come from the germline V gene (reference sequence). This CDR3 has 14 residues. J gave up 0 bases and V 8 bases, and 6 bases lay outside the gene matches. Written as DNA, the CDR3 is TGTGCCAGCCGCATGGGACAGCTGAACACTGAAGCTTTCTTT. As protein: CASRMGQLNTEAFF.

This clone was seen more than once but under ten times. The chain links TRBV18 to TRBJ2-7, with D maybe TRBD2 (5 bases). The CDR3 is 14 residues long. Trimming cost V 3 bases and J 6 bases, with 15 bases left between them. The germline CDR1 and CDR2 sequences are KGHSH and LQKENI. The CDR3 bases are TGTGCCAGCTCACCTGATCTAGCATCCCTCGAGCAGTACTTC. Translation: CASSPDLASLEQYF.

The genes are TRBV18 and TRBJ2-5; TRBD2 matches at 8 bases. This CDR3 contains 12 residues. Losses at the gene ends were 5 bases for V and 5 bases for J; bases not matched to a gene: 1. Germline V lookup: CDR1 KGHSH, CDR2 LQKENI. The DNA for the CDR3 is TGTGCCAGCTCAATAGCGGGGGAGACCCAGTACTTC. Its protein is CASSIAGETQYF.

This clone was picked up one time. CDR3 bases: TGCAGCGTTGGGGCGACAGGGGGCTGGGGGAACACTGAAGCTTTCTTT. Its protein is CSVGATGGWGNTEAFF. The chain carries TRBV29-1 and TRBJ1-1; 10 nucleotides agree with TRBD1. V shed 4 bases, J shed 1 base, and the junction held 9 bases outside the gene matches. CDR1 SQVTM and CDR2 ANQGSEA come from the germline V gene. The CDR3 is 16 residues long.

This clone was detected once. The rearrangement uses TRBV21-1 and TRBJ1-3; the table gives TRBD1 as D, unverified against the DNA. TRBV21-1 is an annotated pseudogene. The CDR3 extends over 19 amino acids. CDR3 sequence: CASSTSGQGTLFSGNTIYF. In DNA, the CDR3 is TGTGCCAGCAGCACCTCCGGACAGGGGACCCTATTCTCTGGAAACACCATATATTTT.

The chain links TRBV3-1 (or the pseudogene TRBV3-2) to TRBJ2-1; 7 bases fit TRBD1. The J segment lost 2 bases and the V segment lost 4 bases, leaving 8 bases of the junction unmatched. Germline CDR1 is LGHDT and CDR2 is YNNKEL (reference sequence). The CDR3 runs 16 residues. CDR3 protein: CASSPGTDYTYNEQFF. In nucleotides, the CDR3 is TGTGCCAGCAGCCCCGGGACAGATTACACCTACAATGAGCAGTTCTTC.

V and J are TRBV5-1 and TRBJ2-6; D possibly corresponds to TRBD2 (5 bases). V dropped 0 bases and J dropped 3 bases, with 10 bases sitting between them. The CDR3 runs 16 residues. The germline V gene has CDR1 SGHRS and CDR2 YFSETQ. CDR3 in DNA: TGCGCCAGCAGCTTGGTATCGGGGTTTGGGGCCAACGTCCTGACTTTC. This gives the protein CASSLVSGFGANVLTF.

This rearrangement joins TRBV18 to TRBJ2-5, with 8 bases fitting TRBD2. In germline, CDR1 is KGHSH, CDR2 LQKENI. The V gene end was trimmed by 2 bases and the J gene end by 3 bases; junction bases not matched to a gene: 11. The CDR3 covers 17 residues. CDR3 in amino acids: CASSPISGGGPKETQYF. The DNA for the CDR3 is TGTGCCAGCTCACCAATAAGTGGCGGGGGGCCGAAAGAGACCCAGTACTTC.

The V call is TRBV5-1, the J call TRBJ2-7; D is perhaps TRBD1 (6 bases). V was clipped by 4 bases and J by 6 bases, with 11 bases between them. This CDR3 is built from 12 residues. CDR1 is SGHRS and CDR2 is YFSETQ in the germline V gene. Here the CDR3 reads CASSPQGREQYF. CDR3 in DNA: TGCGCCAGCAGCCCACAGGGTCGCGAGCAGTACTTC. Full variable domain (rest looked up from reference TRBV5-1 and TRBJ2-7): KAGVTQTPRYLIKTRGQQVTLSCSPISGHRSVSWYQQTPGQGLQFLFEYFSETQRNKGNFPGRFSGRQFSNSRSEMNVSTLELGDSALYLCASSPQGREQYFGPGTRLTVT.

V usage is TRBV5-6 and J usage is TRBJ2-1; TRBD1 might be the D (5 bases). The V and J ends lost 1 base and 5 bases respectively, with 13 bases between them. Germline CDR1 SGHDT, CDR2 YYEEEE. There are 15 residues in the CDR3. This CDR3 is CASSLTGTFDNEQFF. The CDR3 nucleotides read TGTGCCAGCAGCTTGACAGGAACTTTCGACAATGAGCAGTTCTTC.